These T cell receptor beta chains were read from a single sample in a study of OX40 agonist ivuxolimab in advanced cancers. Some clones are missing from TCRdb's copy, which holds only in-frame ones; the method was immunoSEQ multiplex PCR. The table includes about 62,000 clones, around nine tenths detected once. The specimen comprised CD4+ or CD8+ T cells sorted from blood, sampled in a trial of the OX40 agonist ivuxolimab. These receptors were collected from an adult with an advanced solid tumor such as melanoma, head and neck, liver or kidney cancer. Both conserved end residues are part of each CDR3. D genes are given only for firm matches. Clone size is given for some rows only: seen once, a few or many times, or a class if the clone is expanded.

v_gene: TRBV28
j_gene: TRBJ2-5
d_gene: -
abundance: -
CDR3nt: TGTGCCAGCAGTTTGACCGACGTGCGGACCCAGTACTTC
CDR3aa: CASSLTDVRTQYF

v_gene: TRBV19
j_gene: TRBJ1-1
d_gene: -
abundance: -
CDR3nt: TGTGCCAGTAGTATGGCCAGGGTGGCGAACACTGAAGCTTTCTTT
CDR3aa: CASSMARVANTEAFF

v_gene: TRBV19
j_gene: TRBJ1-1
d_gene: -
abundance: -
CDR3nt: TGTGCCAGTAGTTCCCCCCCCGGGACGGGTGGAAACACTGAAGCTTTCTTT
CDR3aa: CASSSPPGTGGNTEAFF

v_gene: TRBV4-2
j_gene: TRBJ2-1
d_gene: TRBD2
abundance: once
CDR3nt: TGTGCCAGCAGCCAAGATGGGGCGGGAGGGCCCAACAATGAGCAGTTCTTC
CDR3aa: CASSQDGAGGPNNEQFF

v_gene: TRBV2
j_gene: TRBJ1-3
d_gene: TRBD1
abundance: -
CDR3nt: TGTGCCACCCTAAGGGACAGCAACTCTGGAAACACCATATATTTT
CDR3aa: CATLRDSNSGNTIYF

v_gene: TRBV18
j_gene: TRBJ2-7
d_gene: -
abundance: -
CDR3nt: TGTGCCAGCTCCCCTGAACAGGGATTCGAGCAGTACTTC
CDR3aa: CASSPEQGFEQYF

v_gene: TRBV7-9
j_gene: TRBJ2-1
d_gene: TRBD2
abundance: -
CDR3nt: TGTGCCAGCAGCTTAGCGGGAGGGCCCTACAATGAGCAGTTCTTC
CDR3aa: CASSLAGGPYNEQFF

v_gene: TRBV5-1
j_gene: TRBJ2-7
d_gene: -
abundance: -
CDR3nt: TGCGCCAGCAGCTTGGGGGGGCTTGGCGACGAGCAGTACTTC
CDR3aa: CASSLGGLGDEQYF

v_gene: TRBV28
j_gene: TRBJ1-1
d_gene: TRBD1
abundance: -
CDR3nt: TGTGCCAGCAGTCTAGAGGGACAGGGGGTACCTGAAGCTTTCTTT
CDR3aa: CASSLEGQGVPEAFF

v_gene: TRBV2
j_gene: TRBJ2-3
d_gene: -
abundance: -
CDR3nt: TGTGCCAGCAGGTTGGAGGGTACGCAGTATTTT
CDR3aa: CASRLEGTQYF

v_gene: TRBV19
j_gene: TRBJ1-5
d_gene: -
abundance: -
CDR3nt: TGTGCCAGTAGTAGGGGTTGGAATCAGCCCCAGCATTTT
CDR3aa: CASSRGWNQPQHF

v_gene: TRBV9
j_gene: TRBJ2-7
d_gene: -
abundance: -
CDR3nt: TGTGCCAGCAGCGTTAGGGGAGTCGCGGGGGAGCAGTACTTC
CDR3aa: CASSVRGVAGEQYF

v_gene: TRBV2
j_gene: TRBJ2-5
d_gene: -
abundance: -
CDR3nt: TGTGCCAGCACAACGAAAGAGACCCAGTACTTC
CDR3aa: CASTTKETQYF

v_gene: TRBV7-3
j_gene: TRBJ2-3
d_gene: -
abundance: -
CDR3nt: TGTGCCAGCAGCTTAACTCGTGGAGATACGCAGTATTTT
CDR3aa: CASSLTRGDTQYF

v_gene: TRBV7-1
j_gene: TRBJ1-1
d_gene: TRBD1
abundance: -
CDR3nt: TGTGCCAGCAGCCCTAGGACAGGGACCACTGAAGCTTTCTTT
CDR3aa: CASSPRTGTTEAFF

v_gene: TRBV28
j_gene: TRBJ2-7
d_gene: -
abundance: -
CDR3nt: TGTGCCAGCAGGGCCGAGGACAGTAGTTCCTACGAGCAGTACTTC
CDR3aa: CASRAEDSSSYEQYF

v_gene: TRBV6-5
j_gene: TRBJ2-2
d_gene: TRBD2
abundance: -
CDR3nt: TGTGCCAGCAGTTTCCTAGCGGCTAACACCGGGGAGCTGTTTTTT
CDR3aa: CASSFLAANTGELFF

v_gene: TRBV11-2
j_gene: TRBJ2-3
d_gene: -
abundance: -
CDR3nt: TGTGCCAGCAGCTTAGGAACCCGCAGCACAGATACGCAGTATTTT
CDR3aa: CASSLGTRSTDTQYF

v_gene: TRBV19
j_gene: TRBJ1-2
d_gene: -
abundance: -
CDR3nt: TGTGCCAGTAGTAACACTCCCGACTCCCCCGGAGGCTACACCTTC
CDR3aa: CASSNTPDSPGGYTF

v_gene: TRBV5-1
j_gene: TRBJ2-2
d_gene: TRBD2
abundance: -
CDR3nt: TGCGCCAGCAGGGAGCGGGGGAACACCGGGGAGCTGTTTTTT
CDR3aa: CASRERGNTGELFF

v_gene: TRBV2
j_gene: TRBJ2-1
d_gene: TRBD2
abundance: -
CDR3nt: TGTGCCAGCAGTGAGCGGGAGGGCCACAATGAGCAGTTCTTC
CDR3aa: CASSEREGHNEQFF

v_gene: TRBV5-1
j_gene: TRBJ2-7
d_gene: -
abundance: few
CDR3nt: TGCGCCAGCAGCACCAGCTCCTACGAGCAGTACTTC
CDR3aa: CASSTSSYEQYF

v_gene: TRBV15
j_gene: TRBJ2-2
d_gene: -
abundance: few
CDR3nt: TGTGCCACCAGCAGAGAGAGGTTCGGGGAGCTGTTTTTT
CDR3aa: CATSRERFGELFF

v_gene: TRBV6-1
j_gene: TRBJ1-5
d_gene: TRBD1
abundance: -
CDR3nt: TGTGCCAGCACCCCGACAGGGGGTTTGAATCAGCCCCAGCATTTT
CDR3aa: CASTPTGGLNQPQHF

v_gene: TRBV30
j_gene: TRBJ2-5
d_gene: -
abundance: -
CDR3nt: TGTGCCTGGAGTGGGGGAGAGACCCAGTACTTC
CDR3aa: CAWSGGETQYF